The 14 T cell receptor beta chains in this list originate from one sample, sequenced in a study of cytomegalovirus exposure and HLA in healthy donors. This PCR relied on a set of 60 Vbeta primers and 13 Jbeta primers. TCRdb's copy holds only in-frame clones and misses some; the assay was immunoSEQ multiplex PCR. The sample contains more than 110,000 clones, over 75% of which appear only once. Sample: PBMCs. These receptors were taken from a man in his thirties or forties in good health and CMV-seronegative.

The chain employs TRBV7-2 and TRBJ1-5, with D tentatively TRBD1 (5 bases). The V end lost 6 bases, the J end lost 5 bases, and 17 bases lay between the germline ends. This CDR3 has 15 amino acids. The germline CDR1 and CDR2 sequences are SGHTA and FQGNSA. CDR3 sequence (DNA): TGTGCCAGCAGAAAAGTTCCTTCCAGGGATCAGCCCCAGCATTTT. Translated, it gives CASRKVPSRDQPQHF.

The rearrangement uses TRBV2 and TRBJ1-1, with 10 bases lining up with TRBD1. This CDR3 contains 15 residues. CDR1 and CDR2 (germline): SNHLY, FYNNEI. V was pared by 7 bases and J by 4 bases, with 9 bases of the junction left unmatched. CDR3 in DNA: TGTGCCAGCATTTTCGGACAGGGGGGAGGCACTGAAGCTTTCTTT. Protein: CASIFGQGGGTEAFF.

The V call is TRBV6-6, the J call TRBJ2-7; D might be TRBD1 (6 bases). Germline CDR1 is MNHNY and CDR2 is SVGAGI (reference sequence). This CDR3 comprises 14 residues. V gave up 5 bases and J gave up 1 base, with 12 bases separating them. This CDR3 reads CASSLYRESYEQYF. CDR3 nucleotide sequence: TGTGCCAGCAGTCTATACAGGGAGTCCTACGAGCAGTACTTC.

This chain connects TRBV28 to TRBJ1-1; a weak D match, TRBD1 (5 bases). The CDR3 totals 14 residues. Trimming cost V 7 bases and J 3 bases, with 15 bases left between them. CDR1 and CDR2 (germline): MDHEN, SYDVKM. The CDR3 DNA reads TGTGCCAGCATCCCCCCGGGGACTTACACTGAAGCTTTCTTT. Residues: CASIPPGTYTEAFF.

This clone has more than one count but fewer than ten. The chain carries TRBV6-4 and TRBJ2-1; TRBD2 agrees at 9 bases. Germline CDR1 reads MRHNA; CDR2 reads SNTAGT. This CDR3 comprises 16 residues. Trimming took 8 bases from V and 0 from J; bases not matched to a gene: 8. The CDR3 DNA is TGTGCCAGCGGGAGCGGGGGGCAGCCCTCCTACAATGAGCAGTTCTTC. This codes for CASGSGGQPSYNEQFF.

This clone was picked up a small number of times. The gene calls are TRBV27 and TRBJ1-1; no reliable D call. This CDR3 is built from 14 residues. Trimming cost V 2 bases and J 10 bases, with 17 bases left between them. Germline values: CDR1 MNHEY, CDR2 SMNVEV (reference sequence). This CDR3 reads CASSLGVRLNSAFF. DNA of the CDR3: TGTGCCAGCAGTTTAGGAGTCCGGTTAAACTCAGCTTTCTTT.

The chain links TRBV5-4 to TRBJ1-4; D is perhaps TRBD1 (5 bases). Trimming took off 1 base at V and 5 bases at J, with 9 bases between the two ends. The germline V gene encodes CDR1 SGHNT and CDR2 YYREEE (reference sequence). The CDR3 covers 14 residues. The CDR3 loop reads CASSLSDTNEKLFF. In nucleotides, the CDR3 is TGTGCCAGCAGCTTGTCGGACACCAATGAAAAACTGTTTTTT.

This clone appeared once. This rearrangement joins TRBV25-1 to TRBJ2-7; D possibly corresponds to TRBD2 (5 bases). CDR3 size: 13 residues. Germline V gene lookup returns CDR1 MGHDK and CDR2 SYGVNS. Trimming stripped 7 bases from V and 2 bases from J, with 12 bases between. The CDR3 DNA reads TGTGCCAGCACCACGGGGAACACCTACGAGCAGTACTTC. Translating it yields CASTTGNTYEQYF.

The chain has TRBV5-4 and TRBJ1-1; D is unclear. Germline V gives CDR1 SGHNT, CDR2 YYREEE (reference sequence). The CDR3 length is 11 residues. V dropped 10 bases and J dropped 5 bases, with 12 bases sitting between them. CDR3 nucleotides: TGTGCCCAGCGGCCGGGTACTGAAGCTTTCTTT. This gives the protein CAQRPGTEAFF. Full variable domain (missing parts from reference TRBV5-4 and TRBJ1-1): ETGVTQSPTHLIKTRGQQVTLRCSSQSGHNTVSWYQQALGQGPQFIFQYYREEENGRGNFPPRFSGLQFPNYSSELNVNALELDDSALYLCAQRPGTEAFFGQGTRLTVV.

V gene TRBV7-9 combines with J gene TRBJ2-7; 14 bases are shared with TRBD2. Losses at the gene ends were 7 bases for V and 3 bases for J; bases not matched to a gene: 5. Germline V gene data show CDR1 as SEHNR and CDR2 as FQNEAQ (reference sequence). This CDR3 spans 15 amino acids. CDR3 nucleotides: TGTGCCAGCACCTCCGGGACTAGCGGGAGCTACGAGCAGTACTTC. The encoded protein is CASTSGTSGSYEQYF.

DNA of the CDR3: TGTGCCAGCAGTTACGGTACAGGGTCATCTGAAGCTTTCTTT. Translated: CASSYGTGSSEAFF. The chain joins TRBV6-5 to TRBJ1-1; tentatively, D is TRBD1 (6 bases). Per the germline V gene, CDR1 is MNHEY and CDR2 is SVGAGI. CDR3 length equals 14 residues. V dropped 2 bases and J dropped 6 bases, with 13 bases sitting between them.

The chain employs TRBV28 and TRBJ2-7; D gene ambiguous. Germline-derived CDR1 and CDR2 are MDHEN and SYDVKM. The V and J ends lost 2 bases and 2 bases respectively, with 10 bases between them. The CDR3 covers 14 residues. The chain's CDR3 is CASSLRGPAYEQYF. CDR3 bases: TGTGCCAGCAGTTTACGCGGCCCGGCCTACGAGCAGTACTTC.

V gene TRBV10-3 combines with J gene TRBJ1-2; 7 bases align to TRBD1. Trimming cost V 2 bases and J 5 bases; bases outside gene matches: 14. This CDR3 comprises 17 residues. The germline gives CDR1 ENHRY, CDR2 SYGVKD. DNA of the CDR3: TGTGCCATCAGTGAGGCTCTTGGACAGGCTCCCCTTTATGGCTACACCTTC. This sequence encodes CAISEALGQAPLYGYTF.

J is TRBJ1-4 and V is TRBV5-1; 10 bases are shared with TRBD1. The CDR3 spans 15 residues. Losses at the gene ends were 0 bases for V and 12 bases for J; bases not matched to a gene: 8. The germline CDR1 and CDR2 sequences are SGHRS and YFSETQ. The CDR3 sequence is CASSLGQGAGVELFF. In DNA, the CDR3 is TGCGCCAGCAGCTTGGGACAGGGGGCCGGCGTGGAACTGTTTTTT.